This entry is about one T cell receptor (beta chain). Its specificity is unknown. This entry belongs to a study of T cell clones after liver transplantation. Study results and limitations: Graft donor-reactive T cells possibly entered the graft instead of undergoing deletion. Circulating graft-donor-reactive CD4 TCRbeta sequences fell significantly post-transplant in 5 of 8 subjects.

Generated by immunoSEQ multiplex PCR, the TCRdb table keeps only in-frame clones and is missing some. This sample yields about 21,000 clones, of which 85% to 95% are seen a single time; approximately 25% belongs to the top ten. There are 16 residues in the CDR3. J was trimmed by 1 base and V by 4 bases; bases with no gene match: 5. In germline, CDR1 is SGDLS, CDR2 YYNGEE. The V call is TRBV9, the J call TRBJ2-3; 11 bases fit TRBD2. Here the sequenced sample was CD8+ T cells from blood, taken roughly 26 months after liver transplant. This sequence was found in a human patient who received a liver transplant. Some T cells could come from the graft donor. CDR3 amino acids: CASSLGTSGGTDTQYF. The CDR3 coding sequence is TGTGCCAGCAGCTTGGGGACTAGCGGTGGCACAGATACGCAGTATTTT.